This TCR beta chain was captured in a study of graft-versus-host responses after intestinal transplantation. Study-wide background: Multivisceral, liver-intestinal, or isolated intestinal transplants were performed in recipients. Recipients across the board were started on anti-thymocyte globulin induction, then kept on tacrolimus and steroids for roughly 3 years.

Lymphocytes (intraepithelial and lamina propria) were released by processing the graft tissue. The study's findings and limits: Individuals who had graft-donor T cell macrochimerism had allografts that showed high graft-versus-host to host-versus-graft clonal ratios. Some GvH clones appeared in ileal mucosa or blood before recipient bone marrow.

The germline V and J ends were trimmed by 6 bases and 0 bases, with 15 bases remaining between them. The CDR3 loop spans 16 amino acids. From germline, CDR1 is KGHSH and CDR2 LQKENI. As for this clone: Its specificity is unknown.

Generated by immunoSEQ multiplex PCR, the TCRdb table keeps only in-frame clones and is missing some. Of more than 30,000 clones in the sample, about nine tenths were seen once. This receptor was taken from a human patient who received an intestinal transplant, so some T cells may come from the graft donor. The chain recombines TRBV18 with TRBJ1-3; the D gene is possibly TRBD1 (6 bases). The starting material was ileum tissue, obtained 200 to 210 days after intestinal transplant. CDR3 in DNA: TGTGCCAGCTCGCTATACGGACAGAGCTCTGGAAACACCATATATTTT. This codes for CASSLYGQSSGNTIYF.